These T cell receptor beta chains were read from a single sample in a study of T cell responses to AZD1222 COVID-19 vaccine. Sequencing used immunoSEQ multiplex PCR; TCRdb keeps in-frame clones, though not all of them. The profile shows about 170,000 clones, 90% to 95% of them singletons. This sample comprised peripheral blood, obtained on day 0 of AZD1222 vaccination. The receptors stem from an adult in good health. The CDR3 runs from the conserved cysteine through the conserved F or W. Fields, in order: D gene, J gene, V gene, clone size, CDR3 protein, CDR3 DNA. D genes are given only for firm matches. For some rows the clone size is stated as once, few or many, or as a class when expanded; others skip it.

d_gene: -; j_gene: TRBJ1-2; v_gene: TRBV19; abundance: -; CDR3aa: CASKQAGTVSLYGYTF; CDR3nt: TGTGCCAGTAAGCAGGCAGGGACGGTTTCGCTCTATGGCTACACCTTC
d_gene: -; j_gene: TRBJ1-3; v_gene: TRBV3-1/TRBV3-2; abundance: -; CDR3aa: CASSRRVGTSGNTIYF; CDR3nt: TGTGCCAGCAGCCGAAGGGTAGGAACCTCTGGAAACACCATATATTTT
d_gene: TRBD1; j_gene: TRBJ1-1; v_gene: TRBV4-1; abundance: -; CDR3aa: CASSQGEGQGNTEAFF; CDR3nt: TGCGCCAGCAGCCAAGGGGAGGGACAGGGGAACACTGAAGCTTTCTTT
d_gene: -; j_gene: TRBJ1-2; v_gene: TRBV5-1; abundance: -; CDR3aa: CASSSDARLGYTF; CDR3nt: TGCGCCAGCAGCTCCGACGCCCGCCTTGGCTACACCTTC
d_gene: TRBD1; j_gene: TRBJ1-1; v_gene: TRBV19; abundance: -; CDR3aa: CASRPGQGQNTEAFF; CDR3nt: TGTGCCAGTAGACCGGGACAGGGGCAGAACACTGAAGCTTTCTTT
d_gene: TRBD1; j_gene: TRBJ1-4; v_gene: TRBV15; abundance: -; CDR3aa: CATTVRTGRTNEKLFF; CDR3nt: TGTGCCACCACCGTTAGGACAGGGAGAACTAATGAAAAGCTGTTTTTT
d_gene: -; j_gene: TRBJ2-7; v_gene: TRBV10-1; abundance: -; CDR3aa: CASSAFRDSYEQYF; CDR3nt: TGCGCCAGCAGTGCCTTTCGAGACTCCTACGAGCAGTACTTC
d_gene: -; j_gene: TRBJ1-1; v_gene: TRBV6-5; abundance: -; CDR3aa: CASSYDREAFF; CDR3nt: TGTGCCAGCAGTTACGACAGGGAAGCTTTCTTT
d_gene: -; j_gene: TRBJ2-7; v_gene: TRBV13; abundance: -; CDR3aa: CASSNAGAQDYEQYF; CDR3nt: TGTGCCAGCAGCAACGCAGGCGCACAAGATTACGAGCAGTACTTC
d_gene: -; j_gene: TRBJ2-2; v_gene: TRBV3-1/TRBV3-2; abundance: -; CDR3aa: CASSLQTIQGSTGELFF; CDR3nt: TGTGCCAGCAGCCTTCAAACCATCCAGGGATCCACCGGGGAGCTGTTTTTT
d_gene: TRBD1; j_gene: TRBJ2-1; v_gene: TRBV5-1; abundance: -; CDR3aa: CASSLLTGGKGQFF; CDR3nt: TGCGCCAGCAGCTTGCTGACAGGGGGGAAAGGGCAGTTCTTC
d_gene: TRBD1; j_gene: TRBJ1-2; v_gene: TRBV20-1; abundance: -; CDR3aa: CRTGYGYTF; CDR3nt: TGCAGGACAGGGTATGGCTACACCTTC
d_gene: -; j_gene: TRBJ2-7; v_gene: TRBV6-1; abundance: -; CDR3aa: CASSDQGSSYEQYF; CDR3nt: TGTGCCAGCAGTGATCAGGGATCTTCCTACGAGCAGTACTTC
d_gene: -; j_gene: TRBJ1-1; v_gene: TRBV5-4; abundance: few; CDR3aa: CASSFVRGGTEAFF; CDR3nt: TGTGCCAGCAGCTTCGTCCGGGGTGGTACTGAAGCTTTCTTT
d_gene: -; j_gene: TRBJ1-1; v_gene: TRBV2; abundance: -; CDR3aa: CASSERSEGEAFF; CDR3nt: TGTGCCAGCAGTGAAAGGTCAGAAGGTGAAGCTTTCTTT
d_gene: -; j_gene: TRBJ1-5; v_gene: TRBV18; abundance: once; CDR3aa: CASSPPGEGSQPQHF; CDR3nt: TGTGCCAGCTCACCACCGGGGGAGGGCAGTCAGCCCCAGCATTTT
d_gene: TRBD2; j_gene: TRBJ2-4; v_gene: TRBV6-5; abundance: -; CDR3aa: CASRPTGGDIQYF; CDR3nt: TGTGCCAGCAGACCAACTGGGGGGGACATTCAGTACTTC
d_gene: -; j_gene: TRBJ1-1; v_gene: TRBV29-1; abundance: once; CDR3aa: CSVATGSSTEAFF; CDR3nt: TGCAGCGTTGCAACAGGGAGCAGCACTGAAGCTTTCTTT
d_gene: TRBD2; j_gene: TRBJ2-7; v_gene: TRBV2; abundance: -; CDR3aa: CASSEVTSSGSSYEQYF; CDR3nt: TGTGCCAGCAGTGAAGTGACTTCTAGCGGGAGCTCCTACGAGCAGTACTTC